The rows below give T cell receptor beta chains drawn from one sample of a study of Graves' ophthalmopathy and Graves' hyperthyroidism. TCRdb reprocessed the multiplex PCR reads with MiXCR, giving one entry per CDR3 protein. The table has about 420,000 distinct CDR3 sequences, more than 20% seen once. Material: peripheral blood. Receptors originate from a woman aged 18-29 years with stable Graves' hyperthyroidism. The CDR3 runs from the conserved cysteine through the conserved F or W. Fields, in order: V gene, D gene, CDR3 protein. A D gene is named only where the DNA matches it firmly.

v_gene: TRBV6-5; d_gene: -; CDR3aa: CASSYSRDVSTEAFF
v_gene: TRBV29-1; d_gene: -; CDR3aa: CSIGWGVQRETQYF
v_gene: TRBV12-3/TRBV12-4; d_gene: -; CDR3aa: CASSLETLNTEAFF
v_gene: TRBV4-1; d_gene: TRBD2; CDR3aa: CASGTSGRAGETQYF
v_gene: TRBV6-1; d_gene: -; CDR3aa: CASSPDSANSPLHF
v_gene: TRBV7-2; d_gene: -; CDR3aa: CASSFSQTQYF
v_gene: TRBV12-3/TRBV12-4; d_gene: TRBD1; CDR3aa: CASSSTGRNQPQHF
v_gene: TRBV5-5; d_gene: TRBD1; CDR3aa: CASSLQGAETQYF
v_gene: TRBV30; d_gene: -; CDR3aa: CAWSTDSNQPQHF
v_gene: TRBV12-3/TRBV12-4; d_gene: -; CDR3aa: CASSLDRSSPYEQYF